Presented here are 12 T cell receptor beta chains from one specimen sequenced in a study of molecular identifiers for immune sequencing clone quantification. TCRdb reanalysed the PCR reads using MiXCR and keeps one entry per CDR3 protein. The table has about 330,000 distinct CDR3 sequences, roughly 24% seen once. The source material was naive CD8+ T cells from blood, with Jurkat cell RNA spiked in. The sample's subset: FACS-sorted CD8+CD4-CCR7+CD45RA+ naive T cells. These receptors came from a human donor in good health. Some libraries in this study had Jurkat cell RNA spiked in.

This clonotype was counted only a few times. This chain's CDR3 is CASSLGSGTAGTGELFF. DNA of the CDR3: TGTGCCAGCAGCTTGGGTAGCGGGACTGCGGGGACCGGGGAGCTGTTTTTT. The V call is TRBV5-6, the J call TRBJ2-2; 8 bases are a match to TRBD2. CDR1 and CDR2 (germline): SGHDT, YYEEEE. The CDR3 contains 17 residues. V was clipped by 0 bases and J by 5 bases; unmatched bases: 9.

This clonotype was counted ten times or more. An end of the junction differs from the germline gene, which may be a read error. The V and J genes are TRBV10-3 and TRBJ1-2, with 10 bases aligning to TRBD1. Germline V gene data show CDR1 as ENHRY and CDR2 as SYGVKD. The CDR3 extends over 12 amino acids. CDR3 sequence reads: CAISEGTGATSF. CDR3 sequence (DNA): TGTGCCATCAGTGAGGGGACAGGGGCCACCAGCTTC.

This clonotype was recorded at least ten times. In DNA form, the CDR3 reads TGTGCCAGCAGTCCCTGGAATGGAGGCAATCAGCCCCAGCATTTT. It specifies CASSPWNGGNQPQHF. The V call is TRBV6-5, the J call TRBJ1-5, with D unclear. The CDR3 contains 15 residues. The germline V gene encodes CDR1 MNHEY and CDR2 SVGAGI. With 5 bases removed from V and 2 bases from J, the gap between germline ends came to 13 bases.

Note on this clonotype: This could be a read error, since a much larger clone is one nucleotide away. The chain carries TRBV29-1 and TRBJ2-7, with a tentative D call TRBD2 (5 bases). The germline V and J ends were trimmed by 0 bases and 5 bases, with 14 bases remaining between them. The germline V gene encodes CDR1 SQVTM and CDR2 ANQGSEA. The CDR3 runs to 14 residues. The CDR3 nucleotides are TGCAGCGTTGAAGAGAGCGGAACCCTCAACGAGCAGTACTTC. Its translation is CSVEESGTLNEQYF.

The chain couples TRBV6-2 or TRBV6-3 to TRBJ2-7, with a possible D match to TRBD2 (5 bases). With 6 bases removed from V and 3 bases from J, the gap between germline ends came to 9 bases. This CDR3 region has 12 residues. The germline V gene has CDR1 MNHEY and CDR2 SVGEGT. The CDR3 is CASSRAGYEQYF. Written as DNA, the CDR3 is TGTGCCAGCAGCCGGGCGGGCTACGAGCAGTACTTC.

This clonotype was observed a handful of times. CDR3 nucleotide sequence: TGTGCCAGCAGTCCATACAGGGGCCGGGAGACCCAGTACTTC. Amino acids: CASSPYRGRETQYF. The chain uses TRBV12-3 or TRBV12-4 and TRBJ2-5; 7 bases agree with TRBD1. The CDR3 extends over 14 amino acids. The J segment lost 5 bases and the V segment lost 5 bases, leaving 8 bases of the junction unmatched.

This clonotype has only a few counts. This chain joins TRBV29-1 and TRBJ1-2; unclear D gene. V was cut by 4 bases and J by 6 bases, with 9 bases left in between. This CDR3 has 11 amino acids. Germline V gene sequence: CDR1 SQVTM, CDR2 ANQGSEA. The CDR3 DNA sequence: TGCAGCGTTGGTGGCGCCGATGGCTACACCTTC. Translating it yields CSVGGADGYTF.

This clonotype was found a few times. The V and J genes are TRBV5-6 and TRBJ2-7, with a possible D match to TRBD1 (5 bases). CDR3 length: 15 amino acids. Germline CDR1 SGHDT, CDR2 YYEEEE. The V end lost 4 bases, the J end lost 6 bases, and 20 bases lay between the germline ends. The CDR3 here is CASSNLAGIRSEQYF. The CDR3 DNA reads TGTGCCAGCAGCAATCTGGCAGGGATAAGGAGCGAGCAGTACTTC.

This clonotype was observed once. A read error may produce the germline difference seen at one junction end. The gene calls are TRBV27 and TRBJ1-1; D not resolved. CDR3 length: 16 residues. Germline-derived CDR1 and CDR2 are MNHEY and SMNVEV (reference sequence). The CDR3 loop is CAISEVVVRPNTEAFF. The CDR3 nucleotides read TGTGCCATCAGTGAAGTGGTGGTCAGACCTAACACTGAAGCTTTCTTT.

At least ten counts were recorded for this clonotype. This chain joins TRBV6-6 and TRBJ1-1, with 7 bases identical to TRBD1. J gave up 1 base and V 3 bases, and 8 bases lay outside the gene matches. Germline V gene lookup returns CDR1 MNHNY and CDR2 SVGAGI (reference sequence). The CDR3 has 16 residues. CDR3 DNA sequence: TGTGCCAGCAGTTATCGAGACAGGGTGCCGAACACTGAAGCTTTCTTT. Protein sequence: CASSYRDRVPNTEAFF.

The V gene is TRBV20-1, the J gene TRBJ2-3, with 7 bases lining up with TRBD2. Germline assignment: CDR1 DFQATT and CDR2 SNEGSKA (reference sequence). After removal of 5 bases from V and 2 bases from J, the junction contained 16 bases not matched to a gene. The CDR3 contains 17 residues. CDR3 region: CSALPSGRTQNTDTQYF. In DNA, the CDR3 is TGCAGTGCTTTACCTAGCGGACGTACCCAAAACACAGATACGCAGTATTTT.

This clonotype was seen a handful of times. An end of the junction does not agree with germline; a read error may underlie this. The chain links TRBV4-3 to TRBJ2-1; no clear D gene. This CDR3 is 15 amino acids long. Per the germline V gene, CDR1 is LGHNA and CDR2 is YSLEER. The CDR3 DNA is TGCGCCAGCGGCCAAGAGGCCAGAGAATACAATGAGCAGTTCTTC. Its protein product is CASGQEAREYNEQFF.